The T cell receptor (beta chain) under discussion was sequenced for a study of blood T cell repertoires in COVID-19. About the research overall: PBMCs, B-cell-depleted T cells, or T cells provided the cDNA or gDNA that made up the material.

Ages ranged from about 18 to 89 years, with residence in around 24 US areas. Cohort 3 recovered donors had two negative PCRs, clearance, or symptom resolution. Germline CDR1 is LNHDA and CDR2 is SQIVND (reference sequence). The J segment lost 3 bases and the V segment lost 5 bases, leaving 5 bases of the junction unmatched. The CDR3 runs to 14 residues. In the original workflow: The assay estimated nucleated cells by amplifying reference gene primers. Clones were read by immunoSEQ multiplex PCR, and TCRdb kept only the in-frame ones, dropping some. D and trimming come from the DNA, and the V and J calls and clone size come from that table. The sample lists about 380,000 clones, more than 75% occurring once.

The TCR was taken from a young woman who had recovered from COVID-19. The chain couples TRBV19 to TRBJ2-3; TRBD1 agrees at 7 bases. The sample consisted of PBMCs or T cells enriched from blood (not recorded which). The DNA for the CDR3 is TGTGCCAGTAGTCCTTGGACAGGAACAGATACGCAGTATTTT. Its protein product is CASSPWTGTDTQYF.